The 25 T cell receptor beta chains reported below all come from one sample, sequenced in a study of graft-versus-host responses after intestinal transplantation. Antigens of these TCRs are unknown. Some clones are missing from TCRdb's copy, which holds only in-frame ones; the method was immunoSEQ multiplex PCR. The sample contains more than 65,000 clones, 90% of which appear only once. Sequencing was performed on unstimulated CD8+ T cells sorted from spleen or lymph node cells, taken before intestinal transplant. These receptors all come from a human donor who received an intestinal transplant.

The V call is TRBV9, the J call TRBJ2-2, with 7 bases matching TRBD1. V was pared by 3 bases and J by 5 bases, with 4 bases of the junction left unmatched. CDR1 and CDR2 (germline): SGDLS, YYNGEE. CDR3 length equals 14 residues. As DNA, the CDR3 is TGTGCCAGCAGCGCACCAGGGGGTACCGGGGAGCTGTTTTTT. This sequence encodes CASSAPGGTGELFF.

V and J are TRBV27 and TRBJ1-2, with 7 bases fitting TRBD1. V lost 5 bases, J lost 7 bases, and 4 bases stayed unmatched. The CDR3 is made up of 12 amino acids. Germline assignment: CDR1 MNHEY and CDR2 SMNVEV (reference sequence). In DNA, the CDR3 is TGTGCCAGCAGTGCAGGGGGGAGTGGCTACACCTTC. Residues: CASSAGGSGYTF.

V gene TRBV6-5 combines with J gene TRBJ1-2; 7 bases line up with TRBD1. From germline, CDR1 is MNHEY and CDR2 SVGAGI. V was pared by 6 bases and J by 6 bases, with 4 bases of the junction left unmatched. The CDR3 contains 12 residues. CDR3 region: CASRSTGDGYTF. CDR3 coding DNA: TGTGCCAGCAGGTCTACAGGGGATGGCTACACCTTC.

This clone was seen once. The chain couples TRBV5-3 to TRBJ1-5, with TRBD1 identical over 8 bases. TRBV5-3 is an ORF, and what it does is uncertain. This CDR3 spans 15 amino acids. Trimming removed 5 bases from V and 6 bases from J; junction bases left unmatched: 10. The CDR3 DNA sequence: TGTGCCAGAAGGCCGGACAGGGAGTGGGGTCAGCCCCAGCATTTT. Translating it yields CARRPDREWGQPQHF.

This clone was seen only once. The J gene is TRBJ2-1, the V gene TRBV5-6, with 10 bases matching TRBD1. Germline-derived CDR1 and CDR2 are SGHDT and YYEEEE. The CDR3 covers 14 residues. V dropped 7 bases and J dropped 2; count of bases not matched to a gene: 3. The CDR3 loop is CASLTGGAYNEQFF. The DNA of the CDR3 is TGTGCCAGCCTGACAGGGGGCGCCTACAATGAGCAGTTCTTC.

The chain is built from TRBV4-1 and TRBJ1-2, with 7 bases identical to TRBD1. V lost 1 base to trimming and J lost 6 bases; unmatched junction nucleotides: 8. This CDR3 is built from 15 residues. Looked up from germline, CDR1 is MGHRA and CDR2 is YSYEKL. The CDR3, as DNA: TGCGCCAGCAGCCAAGGCTCGACAGGGCGGGATGGCTACACCTTC. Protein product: CASSQGSTGRDGYTF.

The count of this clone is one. This CDR3 reads CASSLSQDKNIQYF. The CDR3 coding sequence is TGTGCCAGCAGTTTGAGCCAAGACAAAAACATTCAGTACTTC. V usage is TRBV27 and J usage is TRBJ2-4; D ambiguous. This CDR3 has 14 amino acids. CDR1 is MNHEY, CDR2 SMNVEV, per germline (reference sequence). V was shortened by 3 bases and J by 3 bases, with 9 bases between the two germline ends.

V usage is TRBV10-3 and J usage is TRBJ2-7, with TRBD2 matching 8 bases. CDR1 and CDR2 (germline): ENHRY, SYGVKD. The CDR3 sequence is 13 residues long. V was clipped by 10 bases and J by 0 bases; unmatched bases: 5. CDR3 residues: CATGLGFSYEQYF. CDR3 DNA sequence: TGTGCCACGGGACTAGGTTTCTCCTACGAGCAGTACTTC.

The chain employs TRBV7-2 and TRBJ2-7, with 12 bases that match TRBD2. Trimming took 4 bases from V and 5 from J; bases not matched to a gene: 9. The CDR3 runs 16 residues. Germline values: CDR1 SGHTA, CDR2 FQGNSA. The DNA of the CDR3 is TGTGCCAGCAGCTACTACCTAGCGGGGGGGTGGAACGAGCAGTACTTC. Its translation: CASSYYLAGGWNEQYF.

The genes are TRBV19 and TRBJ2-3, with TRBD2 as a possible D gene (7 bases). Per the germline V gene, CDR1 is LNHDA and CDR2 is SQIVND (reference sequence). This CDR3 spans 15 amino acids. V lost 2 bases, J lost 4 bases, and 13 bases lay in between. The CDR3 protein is CASSISGGGADTQYF. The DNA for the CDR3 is TGTGCCAGTAGTATATCGGGGGGCGGGGCAGATACGCAGTATTTT.

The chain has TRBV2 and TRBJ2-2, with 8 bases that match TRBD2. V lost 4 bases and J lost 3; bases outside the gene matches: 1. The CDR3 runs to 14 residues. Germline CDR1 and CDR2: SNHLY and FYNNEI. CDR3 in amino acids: CASSAGRDTGELFF. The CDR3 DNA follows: TGTGCCAGCAGTGCCGGGAGGGACACCGGGGAGCTGTTTTTT.

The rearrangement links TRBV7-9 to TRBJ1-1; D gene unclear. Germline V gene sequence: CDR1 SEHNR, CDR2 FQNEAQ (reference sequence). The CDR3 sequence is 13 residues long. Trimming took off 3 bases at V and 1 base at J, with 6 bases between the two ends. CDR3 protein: CASSFLSNTEAFF. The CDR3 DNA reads TGTGCCAGCAGCTTCCTCTCGAACACTGAAGCTTTCTTT.

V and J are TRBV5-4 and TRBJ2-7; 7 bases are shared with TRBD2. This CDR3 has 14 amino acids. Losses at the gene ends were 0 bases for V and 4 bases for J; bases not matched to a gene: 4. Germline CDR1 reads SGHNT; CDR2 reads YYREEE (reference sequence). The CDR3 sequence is CASSLGGGGYEQYF. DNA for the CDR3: TGTGCCAGCAGCTTGGGGGGGGGAGGATACGAGCAGTACTTC.

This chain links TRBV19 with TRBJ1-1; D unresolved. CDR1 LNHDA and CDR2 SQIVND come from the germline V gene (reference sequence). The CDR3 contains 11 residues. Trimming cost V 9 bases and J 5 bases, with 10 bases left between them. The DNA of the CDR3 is TGTGCCAGCGCGCAAGTAACTGAAGCTTTCTTT. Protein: CASAQVTEAFF.

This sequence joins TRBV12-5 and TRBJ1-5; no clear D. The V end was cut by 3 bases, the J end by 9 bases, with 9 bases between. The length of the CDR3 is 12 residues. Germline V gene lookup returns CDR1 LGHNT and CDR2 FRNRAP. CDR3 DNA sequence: TGTGCTAGTGGTTTCGGGTGGTCGCCCCAGCATTTT. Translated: CASGFGWSPQHF.

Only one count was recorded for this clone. The CDR3 DNA reads TGTGCCAGCAGCCCCACGACCACTGGCGGGGGGGCTAATGAGCAGTTCTTC. Protein: CASSPTTTGGGANEQFF. The chain has TRBV7-8 and TRBJ2-1, with 9 bases aligning to TRBD2. The CDR3 totals 17 residues. Looked up from germline, CDR1 is SGHVS and CDR2 is FQNEAQ. V trimming: 5 bases; J trimming: 7 bases; junction bases outside the gene matches: 15.

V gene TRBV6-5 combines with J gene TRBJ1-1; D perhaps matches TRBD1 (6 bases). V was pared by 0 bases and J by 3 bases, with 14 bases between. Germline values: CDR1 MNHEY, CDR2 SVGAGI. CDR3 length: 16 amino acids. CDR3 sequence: CASSYSIWTEDTEAFF. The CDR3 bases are TGTGCCAGCAGTTACTCGATATGGACAGAAGACACTGAAGCTTTCTTT.

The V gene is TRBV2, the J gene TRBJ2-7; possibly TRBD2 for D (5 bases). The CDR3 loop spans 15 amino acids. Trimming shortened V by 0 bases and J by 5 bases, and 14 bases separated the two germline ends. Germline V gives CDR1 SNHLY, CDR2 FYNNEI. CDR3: CASSEALGETNEQYF. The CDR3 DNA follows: TGTGCCAGCAGTGAAGCGCTCGGGGAGACGAACGAGCAGTACTTC.

As DNA, the CDR3 is TGTGCCAGCAGCCAAGAGGGGACAGGGGGAGAAAAACTGTTTTTT. This translates into CASSQEGTGGEKLFF. This sequence joins TRBV4-2 and TRBJ1-4; 11 nucleotides match TRBD1. The junction had 2 bases not matched to a gene; V was cut back by 0 bases and J by 8 bases. The CDR3 sequence is 15 residues long. Germline lookup yields CDR1 LGHNA and CDR2 YNFKEQ.

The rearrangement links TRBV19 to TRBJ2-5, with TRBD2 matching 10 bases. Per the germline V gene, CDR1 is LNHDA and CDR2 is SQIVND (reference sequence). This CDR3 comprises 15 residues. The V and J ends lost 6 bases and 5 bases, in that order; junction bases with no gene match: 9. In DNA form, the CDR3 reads TGTGCCAGTAGCTCAAGGCTAGCGGGGGCTGAGACCCAGTACTTC. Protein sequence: CASSSRLAGAETQYF. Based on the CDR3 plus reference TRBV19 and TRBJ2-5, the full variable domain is DGGITQSPKYLFRKEGQNVTLSCEQNLNHDAMYWYRQDPGQGLRLIYYSQIVNDFQKGDIAEGYSVSREKKESFPLTVTSAQKNPTAFYLCASSSRLAGAETQYFGPGTRLLVL.

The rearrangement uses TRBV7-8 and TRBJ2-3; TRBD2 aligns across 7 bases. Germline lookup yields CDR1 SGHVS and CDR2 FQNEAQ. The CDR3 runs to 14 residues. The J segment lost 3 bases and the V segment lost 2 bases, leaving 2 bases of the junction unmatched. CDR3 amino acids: CASSLSGGTDTQYF. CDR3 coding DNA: TGTGCCAGCAGCTTATCCGGGGGGACAGATACGCAGTATTTT.

This CDR3 is CASSPWTTNTGELFF. The CDR3 bases are TGTGCCAGCAGCCCCTGGACAACGAACACCGGGGAGCTGTTTTTT. The rearrangement links TRBV11-2 to TRBJ2-2, with D possibly matching TRBD1 (5 bases). Germline V gives CDR1 SGHAT, CDR2 FQNNGV. Trimming shortened V by 5 bases and J by 0 bases, and 10 bases separated the two germline ends. This CDR3 is built from 15 residues. The whole variable domain, remainder taken from reference TRBV11-2 and TRBJ2-2, is EAGVAQSPRYKIIEKRQSVAFWCNPISGHATLYWYQQILGQGPKLLIQFQNNGVVDDSQLPKDRFSAERLKGVDSTLKIQPAKLEDSAVYLCASSPWTTNTGELFFGEGSRLTVL.

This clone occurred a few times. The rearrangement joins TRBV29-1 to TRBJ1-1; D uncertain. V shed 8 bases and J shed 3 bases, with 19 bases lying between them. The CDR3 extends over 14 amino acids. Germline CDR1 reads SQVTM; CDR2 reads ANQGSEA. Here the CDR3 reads CSTPDPRRDTEAFF. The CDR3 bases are TGCAGCACCCCTGACCCACGGAGGGACACTGAAGCTTTCTTT.

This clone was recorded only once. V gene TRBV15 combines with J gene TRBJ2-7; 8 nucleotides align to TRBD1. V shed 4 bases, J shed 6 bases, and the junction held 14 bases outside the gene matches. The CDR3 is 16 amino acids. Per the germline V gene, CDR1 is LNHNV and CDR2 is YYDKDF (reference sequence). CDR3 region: CATSIPTGVGVSEQYF. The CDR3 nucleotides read TGTGCCACCAGCATACCGACAGGGGTTGGGGTTTCCGAGCAGTACTTC.

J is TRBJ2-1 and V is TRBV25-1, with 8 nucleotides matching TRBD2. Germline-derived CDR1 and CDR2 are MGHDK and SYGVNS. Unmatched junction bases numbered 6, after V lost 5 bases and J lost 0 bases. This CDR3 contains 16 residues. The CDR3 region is CASSQVAGGSYNEQFF. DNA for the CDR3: TGTGCCAGCAGTCAGGTCGCGGGGGGCTCCTACAATGAGCAGTTCTTC.